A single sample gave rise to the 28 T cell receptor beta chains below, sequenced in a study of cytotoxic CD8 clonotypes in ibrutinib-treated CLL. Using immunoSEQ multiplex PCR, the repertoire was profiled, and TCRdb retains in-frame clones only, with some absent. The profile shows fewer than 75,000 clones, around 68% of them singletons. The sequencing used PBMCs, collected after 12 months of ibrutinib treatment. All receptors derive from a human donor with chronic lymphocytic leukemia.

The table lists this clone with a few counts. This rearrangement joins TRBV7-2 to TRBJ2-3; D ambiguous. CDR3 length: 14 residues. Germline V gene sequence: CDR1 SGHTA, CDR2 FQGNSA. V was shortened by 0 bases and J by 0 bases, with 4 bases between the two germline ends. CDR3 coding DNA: TGTGCCAGCAGCTTAGCGGGTAGCACAGATACGCAGTATTTT. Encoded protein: CASSLAGSTDTQYF. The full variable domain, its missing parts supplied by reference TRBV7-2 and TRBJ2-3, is GAGVSQSPSNKVTEKGKDVELRCDPISGHTALYWYRQSLGQGLEFLIYFQGNSAPDKSGLPSDRFSAERTGGSVSTLTIQRTQQEDSAVYLCASSLAGSTDTQYFGPGTRLTVL.

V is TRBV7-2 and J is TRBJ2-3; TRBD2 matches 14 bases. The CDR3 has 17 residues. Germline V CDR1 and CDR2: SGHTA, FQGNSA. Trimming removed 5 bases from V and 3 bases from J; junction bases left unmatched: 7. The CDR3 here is CASSPPGLAGVTDTQYF. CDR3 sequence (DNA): TGTGCCAGCAGCCCACCGGGACTAGCGGGAGTAACAGATACGCAGTATTTT.

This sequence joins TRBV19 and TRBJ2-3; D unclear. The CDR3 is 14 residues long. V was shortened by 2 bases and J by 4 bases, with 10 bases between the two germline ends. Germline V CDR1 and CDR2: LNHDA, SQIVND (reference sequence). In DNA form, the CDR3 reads TGTGCCAGTAGTATAAGGGTTCGACCAGATACGCAGTATTTT. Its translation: CASSIRVRPDTQYF.

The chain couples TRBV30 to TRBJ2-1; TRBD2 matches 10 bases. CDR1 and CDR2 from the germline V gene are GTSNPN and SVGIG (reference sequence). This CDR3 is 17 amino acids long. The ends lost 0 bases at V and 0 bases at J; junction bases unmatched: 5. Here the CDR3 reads CAWSVVASGSSYNEQFF. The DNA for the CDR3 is TGTGCCTGGAGTGTAGTGGCTAGCGGGAGCTCCTACAATGAGCAGTTCTTC.

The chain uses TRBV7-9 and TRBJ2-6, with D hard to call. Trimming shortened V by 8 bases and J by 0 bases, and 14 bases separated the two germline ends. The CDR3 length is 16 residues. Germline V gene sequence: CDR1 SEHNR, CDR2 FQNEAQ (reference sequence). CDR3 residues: CASLVGLLSGANVLTF. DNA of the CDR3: TGTGCCAGCCTGGTCGGTCTCCTCTCTGGGGCCAACGTCCTGACTTTC.

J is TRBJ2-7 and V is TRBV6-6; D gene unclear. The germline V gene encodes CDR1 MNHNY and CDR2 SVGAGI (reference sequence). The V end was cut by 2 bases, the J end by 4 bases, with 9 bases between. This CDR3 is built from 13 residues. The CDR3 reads CASSYASHYEQYF. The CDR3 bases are TGTGCCAGCAGTTACGCATCACATTACGAGCAGTACTTC.

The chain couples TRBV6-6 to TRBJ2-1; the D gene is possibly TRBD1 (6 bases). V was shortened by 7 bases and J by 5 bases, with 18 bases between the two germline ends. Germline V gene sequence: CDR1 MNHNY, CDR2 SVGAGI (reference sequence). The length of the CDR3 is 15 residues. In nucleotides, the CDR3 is TGTGCCAGCATACCCTTTCAGGGGTCCAACAATGAGCAGTTCTTC. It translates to CASIPFQGSNNEQFF.

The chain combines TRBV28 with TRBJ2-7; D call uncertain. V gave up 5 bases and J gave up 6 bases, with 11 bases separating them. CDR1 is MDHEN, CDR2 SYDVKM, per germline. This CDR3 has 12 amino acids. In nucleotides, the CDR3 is TGTGCCAGCAGTCTCCTAGGGCGCGAGCAGTACTTC. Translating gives CASSLLGREQYF.

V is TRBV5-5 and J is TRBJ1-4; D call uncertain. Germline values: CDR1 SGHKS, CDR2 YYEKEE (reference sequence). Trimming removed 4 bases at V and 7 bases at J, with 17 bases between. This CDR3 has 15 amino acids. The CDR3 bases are TGTGCCAGCAGCCTCGCACCTATACGGACTGAAAAACTGTTTTTT. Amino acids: CASSLAPIRTEKLFF.

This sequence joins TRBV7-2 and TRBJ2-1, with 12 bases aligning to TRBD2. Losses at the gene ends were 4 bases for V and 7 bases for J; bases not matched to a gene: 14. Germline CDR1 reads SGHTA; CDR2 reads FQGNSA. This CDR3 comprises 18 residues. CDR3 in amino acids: CASSSLTGLAGLRNEQFF. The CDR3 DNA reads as TGTGCCAGCAGCTCCCTGACGGGACTAGCGGGCCTCCGAAATGAGCAGTTCTTC.

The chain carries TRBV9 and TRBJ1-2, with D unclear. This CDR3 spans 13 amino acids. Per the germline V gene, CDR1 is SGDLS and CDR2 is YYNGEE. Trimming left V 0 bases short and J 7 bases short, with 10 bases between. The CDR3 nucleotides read TGTGCCAGCAGCGTAGGAGCGGGTTCTGGCTACACCTTC. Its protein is CASSVGAGSGYTF.

In DNA form, the CDR3 reads TGTGCCAGCAGTTCCACGGGAGAGGCGGGGCCCTACAATGAGCAGTTCTTC. Its protein is CASSSTGEAGPYNEQFF. This sequence joins TRBV28 and TRBJ2-1; weak D call: TRBD2 (6 bases). Germline CDR1 reads MDHEN; CDR2 reads SYDVKM. CDR3 length: 17 amino acids. The V end was cut by 4 bases, the J end by 2 bases, with 18 bases between.

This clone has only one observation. CDR3 sequence reads: CTSSQDGIGRGTYEQYF. The CDR3 DNA sequence: TGCACCAGCAGCCAAGACGGGATAGGGCGGGGTACCTACGAGCAGTACTTC. This sequence joins TRBV1 and TRBJ2-7; TRBD2, as called in the table, went unchecked against the DNA. TRBV1 is a pseudogene. The CDR3 length is 17 residues.

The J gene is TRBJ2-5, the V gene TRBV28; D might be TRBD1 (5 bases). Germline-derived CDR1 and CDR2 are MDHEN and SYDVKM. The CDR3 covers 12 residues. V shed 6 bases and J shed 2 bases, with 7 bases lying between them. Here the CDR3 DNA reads TGTGCCAGCAGACAGGTACAAGAGACCCAGTACTTC. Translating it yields CASRQVQETQYF.

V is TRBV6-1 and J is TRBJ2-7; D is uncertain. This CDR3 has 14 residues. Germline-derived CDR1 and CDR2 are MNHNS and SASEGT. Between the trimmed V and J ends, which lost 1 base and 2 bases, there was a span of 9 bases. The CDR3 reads CASSEVGGAYEQYF. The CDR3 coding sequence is TGTGCCAGCAGTGAAGTGGGCGGAGCCTACGAGCAGTACTTC.

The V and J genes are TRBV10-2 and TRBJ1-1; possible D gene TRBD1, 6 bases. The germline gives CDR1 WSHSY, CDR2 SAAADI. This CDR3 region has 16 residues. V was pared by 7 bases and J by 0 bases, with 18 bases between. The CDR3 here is CASTDAGAGMNTEAFF. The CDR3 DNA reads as TGCGCCAGCACTGATGCAGGGGCTGGAATGAACACTGAAGCTTTCTTT.

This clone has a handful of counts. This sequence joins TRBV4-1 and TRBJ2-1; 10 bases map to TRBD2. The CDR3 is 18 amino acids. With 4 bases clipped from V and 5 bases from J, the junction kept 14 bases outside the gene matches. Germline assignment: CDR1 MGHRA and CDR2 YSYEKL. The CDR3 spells CASSPSQFRTSGNNEQFF. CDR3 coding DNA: TGCGCCAGCAGCCCATCCCAATTCCGGACTAGCGGTAACAATGAGCAGTTCTTC.

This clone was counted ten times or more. The DNA of the CDR3 is TGTGCCAGCAGTCGGGGGGGGACTAGCGGATCCCAGCAGCGGTACTTC. This sequence encodes CASSRGGTSGSQQRYF. The chain uses TRBV27 and TRBJ2-7; 11 bases align to TRBD2. This CDR3 is built from 16 residues. Germline CDR1 reads MNHEY; CDR2 reads SMNVEV (reference sequence). J gave up 12 bases and V 5 bases, and 18 bases lay outside the gene matches.

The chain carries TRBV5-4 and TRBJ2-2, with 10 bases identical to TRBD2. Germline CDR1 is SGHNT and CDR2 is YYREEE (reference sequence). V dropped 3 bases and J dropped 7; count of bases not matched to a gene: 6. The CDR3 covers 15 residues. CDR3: CASSSSGRAYGELFF. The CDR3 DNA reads TGTGCCAGCAGCTCAAGCGGGAGGGCCTACGGGGAGCTGTTTTTT.

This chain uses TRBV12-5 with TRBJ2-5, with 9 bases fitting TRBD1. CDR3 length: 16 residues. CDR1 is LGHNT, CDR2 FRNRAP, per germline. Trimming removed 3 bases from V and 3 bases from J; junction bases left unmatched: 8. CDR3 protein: CASGFGPGQGEETQYF. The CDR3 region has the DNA TGTGCTAGTGGTTTTGGGCCGGGACAGGGAGAAGAGACCCAGTACTTC.

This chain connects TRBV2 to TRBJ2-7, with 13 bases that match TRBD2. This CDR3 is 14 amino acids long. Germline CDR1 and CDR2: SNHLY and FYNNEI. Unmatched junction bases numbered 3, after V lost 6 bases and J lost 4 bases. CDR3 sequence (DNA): TGTGCCAGCAGGAGGACTAGCGGGAGTTACGAGCAGTACTTC. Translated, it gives CASRRTSGSYEQYF.

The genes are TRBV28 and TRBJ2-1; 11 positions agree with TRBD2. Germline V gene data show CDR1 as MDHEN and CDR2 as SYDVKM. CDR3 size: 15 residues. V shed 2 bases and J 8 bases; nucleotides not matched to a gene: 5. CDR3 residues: CASSLVAGGTDEQFF. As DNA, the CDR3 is TGTGCCAGCAGTTTAGTAGCGGGAGGGACAGATGAGCAGTTCTTC.

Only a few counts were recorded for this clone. CDR3 nucleotide sequence: TGCGCCAGCAGCTTGGATCCGGGGAGTAACTATGGCTACACCTTC. It specifies CASSLDPGSNYGYTF. The genes are TRBV5-1 and TRBJ1-2; D not resolved. The CDR3 loop spans 15 amino acids. V was shortened by 0 bases and J by 1 base, with 10 bases between the two germline ends. Germline V gene lookup returns CDR1 SGHRS and CDR2 YFSETQ. The full variable domain, with the rest looked up from reference TRBV5-1 and TRBJ1-2, is KAGVTQTPRYLIKTRGQQVTLSCSPISGHRSVSWYQQTPGQGLQFLFEYFSETQRNKGNFPGRFSGRQFSNSRSEMNVSTLELGDSALYLCASSLDPGSNYGYTFGSGTRLTVV.

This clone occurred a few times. The CDR3 loop is CASNKEDRVWYGYTF. For the CDR3, the DNA is TGTGCCAGCAATAAGGAGGACAGGGTATGGTATGGCTACACCTTC. The chain couples TRBV28 to TRBJ1-2; TRBD1 matches 8 bases. V lost 7 bases to trimming and J lost 5 bases; unmatched junction nucleotides: 12. The CDR3 extends over 15 amino acids. Germline CDR1 reads MDHEN; CDR2 reads SYDVKM.

The CDR3, as DNA: TGTGCCAGCAGCTCCAGGACAGGAACCTATGGCTACACCTTC. Its translation: CASSSRTGTYGYTF. The chain combines TRBV5-4 with TRBJ1-2; 7 nucleotides match TRBD1. Germline V gene sequence: CDR1 SGHNT, CDR2 YYREEE (reference sequence). V trimming: 3 bases; J trimming: 4 bases; junction bases outside the gene matches: 6. This CDR3 spans 14 amino acids.

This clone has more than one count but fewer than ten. The chain's CDR3 is CASSLAVTSGSREQYF. The CDR3 bases are TGTGCCAGCAGCTTAGCGGTGACTAGCGGGAGCCGCGAGCAGTACTTC. The V and J genes are TRBV7-2 and TRBJ2-7; 12 bases align to TRBD2. Losses at the gene ends were 0 bases for V and 6 bases for J; bases not matched to a gene: 6. CDR1 SGHTA and CDR2 FQGNSA come from the germline V gene. The CDR3 is made up of 16 amino acids.

DNA for the CDR3: TGTGCCAGCAAGGATAGCGGGAGGTACGAGCAGTACTTC. Protein sequence: CASKDSGRYEQYF. The chain has TRBV5-4 and TRBJ2-7, with 10 bases aligning to TRBD2. Germline lookup yields CDR1 SGHNT and CDR2 YYREEE (reference sequence). CDR3 length equals 13 residues. V lost 6 bases, J lost 4 bases, and 4 bases stayed unmatched.

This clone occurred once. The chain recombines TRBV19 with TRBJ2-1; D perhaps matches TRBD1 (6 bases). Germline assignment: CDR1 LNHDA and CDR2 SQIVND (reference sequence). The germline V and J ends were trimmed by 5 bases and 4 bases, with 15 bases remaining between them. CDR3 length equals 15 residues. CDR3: CASSFLDRGYNEQFF. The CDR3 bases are TGTGCCAGTAGTTTCCTGGACAGAGGGTACAATGAGCAGTTCTTC. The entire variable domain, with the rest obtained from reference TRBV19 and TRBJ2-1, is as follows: DGGITQSPKYLFRKEGQNVTLSCEQNLNHDAMYWYRQDPGQGLRLIYYSQIVNDFQKGDIAEGYSVSREKKESFPLTVTSAQKNPTAFYLCASSFLDRGYNEQFFGPGTRLTVL.